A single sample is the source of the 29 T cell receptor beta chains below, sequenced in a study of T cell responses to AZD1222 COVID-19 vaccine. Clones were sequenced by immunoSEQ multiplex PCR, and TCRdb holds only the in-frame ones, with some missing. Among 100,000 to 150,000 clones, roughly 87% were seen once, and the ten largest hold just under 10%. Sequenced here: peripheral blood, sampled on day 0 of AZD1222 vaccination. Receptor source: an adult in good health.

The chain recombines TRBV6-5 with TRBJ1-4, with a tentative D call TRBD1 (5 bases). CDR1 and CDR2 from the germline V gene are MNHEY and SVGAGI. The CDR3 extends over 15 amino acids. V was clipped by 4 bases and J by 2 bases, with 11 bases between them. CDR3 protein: CASSSTGRTNEKLFF. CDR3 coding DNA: TGTGCCAGCAGTTCCACAGGCCGGACTAATGAAAAACTGTTTTTT.

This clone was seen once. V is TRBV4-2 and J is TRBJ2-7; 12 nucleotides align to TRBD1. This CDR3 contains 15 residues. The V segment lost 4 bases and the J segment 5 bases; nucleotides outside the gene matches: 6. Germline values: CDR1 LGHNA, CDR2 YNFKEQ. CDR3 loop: CASSPQGTGGDEQYF. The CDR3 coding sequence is TGTGCCAGCAGCCCGCAGGGGACAGGGGGCGACGAGCAGTACTTC.

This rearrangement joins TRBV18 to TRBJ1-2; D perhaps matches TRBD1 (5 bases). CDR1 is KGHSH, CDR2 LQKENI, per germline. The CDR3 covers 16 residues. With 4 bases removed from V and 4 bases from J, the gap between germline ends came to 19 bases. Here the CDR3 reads CASSLRNRQSVYGYTF. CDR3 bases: TGTGCCAGCTCACTTAGAAATCGACAGAGCGTCTATGGCTACACCTTC.

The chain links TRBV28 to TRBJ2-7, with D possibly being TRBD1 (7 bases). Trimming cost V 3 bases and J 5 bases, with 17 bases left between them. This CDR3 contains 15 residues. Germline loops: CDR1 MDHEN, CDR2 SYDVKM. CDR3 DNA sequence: TGTGCCAGCAGTTTTCTCGCAGGGGGGTTCGACGAGCAGTACTTC. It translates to CASSFLAGGFDEQYF.

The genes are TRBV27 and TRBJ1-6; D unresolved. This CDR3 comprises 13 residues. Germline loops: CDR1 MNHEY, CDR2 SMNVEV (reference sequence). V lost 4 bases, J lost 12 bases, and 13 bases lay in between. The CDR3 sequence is CASSSPPDKPLHF. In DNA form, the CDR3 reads TGTGCCAGCAGTTCTCCCCCTGATAAACCCCTCCACTTT.

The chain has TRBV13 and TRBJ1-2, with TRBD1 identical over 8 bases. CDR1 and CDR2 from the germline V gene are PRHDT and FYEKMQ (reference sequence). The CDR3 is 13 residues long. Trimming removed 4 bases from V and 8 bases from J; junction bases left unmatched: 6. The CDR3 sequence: CASSSGGQEGYTF. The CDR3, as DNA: TGTGCCAGCAGCTCAGGGGGACAGGAAGGCTACACCTTC. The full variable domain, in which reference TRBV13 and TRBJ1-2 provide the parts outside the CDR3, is AAGVIQSPRHLIKEKRETATLKCYPIPRHDTVYWYQQGPGQDPQFLISFYEKMQSDKGSIPDRFSAQQFSDYHSELNMSSLELGDSALYFCASSSGGQEGYTFGSGTRLTVV.

This chain's CDR3 is CASSLTGAGNTEAFF. The CDR3 DNA follows: TGCGCCAGCAGCTTAACAGGGGCCGGGAACACTGAAGCTTTCTTT. The rearrangement joins TRBV5-1 to TRBJ1-1; 7 nucleotides line up with TRBD1. The CDR3 spans 15 residues. J was trimmed by 1 base and V by 2 bases; bases with no gene match: 5. Germline CDR1 and CDR2: SGHRS and YFSETQ.

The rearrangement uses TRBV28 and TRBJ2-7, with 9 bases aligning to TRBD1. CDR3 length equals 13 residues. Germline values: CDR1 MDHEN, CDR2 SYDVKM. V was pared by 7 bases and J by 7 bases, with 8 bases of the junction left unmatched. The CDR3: CASMETGGREQYF. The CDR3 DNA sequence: TGTGCCAGCATGGAGACAGGGGGGAGGGAGCAGTACTTC.

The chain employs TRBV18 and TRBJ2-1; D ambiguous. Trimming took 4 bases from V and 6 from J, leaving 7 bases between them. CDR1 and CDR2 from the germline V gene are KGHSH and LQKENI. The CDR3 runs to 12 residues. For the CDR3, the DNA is TGTGCCAGCTCACTCAGTGGCAATGAGCAGTTCTTC. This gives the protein CASSLSGNEQFF. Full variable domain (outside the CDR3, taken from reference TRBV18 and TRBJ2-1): NAGVMQNPRHLVRRRGQEARLRCSPMKGHSHVYWYRQLPEEGLKFMVYLQKENIIDESGMPKERFSAEFPKEGPSILRIQQVVRGDSAAYFCASSLSGNEQFFGPGTRLTVL.

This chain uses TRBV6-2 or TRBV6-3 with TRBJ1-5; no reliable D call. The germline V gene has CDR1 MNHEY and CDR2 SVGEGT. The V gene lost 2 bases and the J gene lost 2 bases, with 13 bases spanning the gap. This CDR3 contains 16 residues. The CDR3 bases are TGTGCCAGCAGTTACCCCGGATTGTACGGCAATCAGCCCCAGCATTTT. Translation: CASSYPGLYGNQPQHF.

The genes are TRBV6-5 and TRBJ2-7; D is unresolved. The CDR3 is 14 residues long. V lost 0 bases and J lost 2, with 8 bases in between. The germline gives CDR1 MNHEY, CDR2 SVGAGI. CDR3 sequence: CASSYSENPYEQYF. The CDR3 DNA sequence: TGTGCCAGCAGTTACTCAGAGAATCCCTACGAGCAGTACTTC.

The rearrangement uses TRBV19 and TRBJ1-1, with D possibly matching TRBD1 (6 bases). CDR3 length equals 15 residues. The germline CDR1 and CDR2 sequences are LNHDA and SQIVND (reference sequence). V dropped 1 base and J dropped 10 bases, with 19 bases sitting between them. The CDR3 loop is CASSIAQGLFQGAFF. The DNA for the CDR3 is TGTGCCAGTAGTATAGCCCAGGGGCTCTTTCAAGGAGCTTTCTTT.

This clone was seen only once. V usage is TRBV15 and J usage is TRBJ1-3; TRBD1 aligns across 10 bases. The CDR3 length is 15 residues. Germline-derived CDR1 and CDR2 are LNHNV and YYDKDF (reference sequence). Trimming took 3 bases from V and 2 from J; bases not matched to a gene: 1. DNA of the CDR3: TGTGCCACCAGCAGGGACAGGGGGGCTGGAAACACCATATATTTT. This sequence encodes CATSRDRGAGNTIYF.

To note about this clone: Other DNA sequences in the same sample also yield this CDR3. DNA of the CDR3: TGTGCCAGCAGCTTAGGGTTGGGGTATGGCTACACCTTC. Translated: CASSLGLGYGYTF. The chain joins TRBV11-3 to TRBJ1-2, with D hard to call. Trimming cost V 1 base and J 5 bases, with 8 bases left between them. Germline V gene data show CDR1 as SGHNT and CDR2 as YENEEA. This CDR3 spans 13 amino acids.

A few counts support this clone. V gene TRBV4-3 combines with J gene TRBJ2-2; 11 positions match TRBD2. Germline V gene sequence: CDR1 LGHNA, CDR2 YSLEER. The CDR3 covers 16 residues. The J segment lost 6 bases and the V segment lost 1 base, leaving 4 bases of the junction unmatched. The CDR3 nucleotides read TGCGCCAGCAGCCAAGTACTAGCGGGAGAGGCCGGGGAGCTGTTTTTT. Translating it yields CASSQVLAGEAGELFF.

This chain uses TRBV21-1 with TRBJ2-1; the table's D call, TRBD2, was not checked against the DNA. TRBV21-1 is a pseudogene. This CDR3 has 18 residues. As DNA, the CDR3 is TGTGCCAGCAGCACAAAGGTGGGTTGGGGGAGGCCCGGCAATGAGCAGTTCTTC. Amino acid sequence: CASSTKVGWGRPGNEQFF.

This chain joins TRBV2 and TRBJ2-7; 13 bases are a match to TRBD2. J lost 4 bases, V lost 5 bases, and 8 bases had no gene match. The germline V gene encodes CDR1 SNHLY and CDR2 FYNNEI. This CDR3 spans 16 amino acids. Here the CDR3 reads CASSTTQGLAGYEQYF. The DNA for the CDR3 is TGTGCCAGCAGTACTACCCAGGGACTAGCGGGGTACGAGCAGTACTTC. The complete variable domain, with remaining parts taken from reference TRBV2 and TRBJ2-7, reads EPEVTQTPSHQVTQMGQEVILRCVPISNHLYFYWYRQILGQKVEFLVSFYNNEISEKSEIFDDQFSVERPDGSNFTLKIRSTKLEDSAMYFCASSTTQGLAGYEQYFGPGTRLTVT.

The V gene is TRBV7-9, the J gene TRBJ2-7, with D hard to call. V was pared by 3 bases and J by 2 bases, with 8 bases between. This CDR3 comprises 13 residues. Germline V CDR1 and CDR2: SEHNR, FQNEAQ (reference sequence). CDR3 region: CASSLVEAYEQYF. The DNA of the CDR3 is TGTGCCAGCAGCTTGGTAGAAGCCTACGAGCAGTACTTC.

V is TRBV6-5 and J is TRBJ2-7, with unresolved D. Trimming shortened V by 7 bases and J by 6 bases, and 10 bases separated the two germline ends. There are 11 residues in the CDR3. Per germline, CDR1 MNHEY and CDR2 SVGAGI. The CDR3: CASTTPPEQYF. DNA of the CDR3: TGTGCCAGCACCACACCCCCCGAGCAGTACTTC.

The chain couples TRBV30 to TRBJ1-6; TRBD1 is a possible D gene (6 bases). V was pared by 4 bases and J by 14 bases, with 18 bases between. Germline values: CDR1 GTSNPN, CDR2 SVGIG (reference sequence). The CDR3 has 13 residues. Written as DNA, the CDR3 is TGTGCCTGGATCGGGACGCCTAAGGGGGCCCTCCACTTT. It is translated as CAWIGTPKGALHF.

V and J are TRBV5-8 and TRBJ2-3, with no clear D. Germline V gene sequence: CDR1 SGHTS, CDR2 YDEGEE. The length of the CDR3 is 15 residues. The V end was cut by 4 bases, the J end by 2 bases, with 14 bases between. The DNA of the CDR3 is TGTGCCAGCAGCCACGAGGCGATTGTCACAGATACGCAGTATTTT. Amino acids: CASSHEAIVTDTQYF. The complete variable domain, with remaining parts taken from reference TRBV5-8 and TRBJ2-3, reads EAGVTQSPTHLIKTRGQQATLRCSPISGHTSVYWYQQALGLGLQFLLWYDEGEERNRGNFPPRFSGRQFPNYSSELNVNALELEDSALYLCASSHEAIVTDTQYFGPGTRLTVL.

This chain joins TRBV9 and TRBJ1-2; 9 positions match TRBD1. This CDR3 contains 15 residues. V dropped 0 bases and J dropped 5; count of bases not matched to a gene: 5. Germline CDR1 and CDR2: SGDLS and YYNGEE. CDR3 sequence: CASSVGSGTGYGYTF. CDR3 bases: TGTGCCAGCAGCGTAGGGTCCGGGACAGGGTATGGCTACACCTTC.

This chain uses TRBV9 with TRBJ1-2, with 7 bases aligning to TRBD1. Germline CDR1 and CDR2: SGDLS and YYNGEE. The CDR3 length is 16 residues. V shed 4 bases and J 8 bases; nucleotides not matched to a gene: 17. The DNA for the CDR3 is TGTGCCAGCAGCCCCCAACAGGGGATCAGGGTCCGAGGCTACACCTTC. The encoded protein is CASSPQQGIRVRGYTF.

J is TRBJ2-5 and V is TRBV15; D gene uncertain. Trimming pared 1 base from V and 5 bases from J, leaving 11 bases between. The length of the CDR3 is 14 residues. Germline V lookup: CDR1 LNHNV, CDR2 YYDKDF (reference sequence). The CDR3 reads CATSRAGPSETQYF. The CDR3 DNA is TGTGCCACCAGCAGAGCTGGGCCCTCGGAGACCCAGTACTTC.

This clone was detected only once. Here the CDR3 reads CAIGGRQETQYF. CDR3 nucleotide sequence: TGTGCCATCGGAGGGCGACAAGAGACCCAGTACTTC. The rearrangement joins TRBV10-3 to TRBJ2-5, with D possibly matching TRBD2 (6 bases). Germline V gives CDR1 ENHRY, CDR2 SYGVKD. The CDR3 loop spans 12 amino acids. V was cut by 8 bases and J by 2 bases, with 9 bases left in between.

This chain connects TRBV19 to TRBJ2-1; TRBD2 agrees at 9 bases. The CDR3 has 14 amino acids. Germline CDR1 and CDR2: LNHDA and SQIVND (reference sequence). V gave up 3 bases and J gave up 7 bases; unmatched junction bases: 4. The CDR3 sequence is CASSIVSGSNEQFF. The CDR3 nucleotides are TGTGCCAGTAGTATTGTTAGCGGGAGTAATGAGCAGTTCTTC.

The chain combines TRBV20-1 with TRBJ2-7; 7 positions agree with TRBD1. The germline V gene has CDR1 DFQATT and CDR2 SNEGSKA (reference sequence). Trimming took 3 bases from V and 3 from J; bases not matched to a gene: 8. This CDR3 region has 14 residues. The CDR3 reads CSASSGTELYEQYF. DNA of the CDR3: TGCAGTGCTAGTTCCGGGACAGAACTCTACGAGCAGTACTTC.

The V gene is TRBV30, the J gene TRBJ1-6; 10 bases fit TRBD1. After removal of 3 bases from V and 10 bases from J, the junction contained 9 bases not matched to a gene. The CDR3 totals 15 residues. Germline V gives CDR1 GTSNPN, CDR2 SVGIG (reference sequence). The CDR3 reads CAWSPWDRGHSPLHF. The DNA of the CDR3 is TGTGCCTGGAGCCCTTGGGACAGGGGACACTCACCCCTCCACTTT.

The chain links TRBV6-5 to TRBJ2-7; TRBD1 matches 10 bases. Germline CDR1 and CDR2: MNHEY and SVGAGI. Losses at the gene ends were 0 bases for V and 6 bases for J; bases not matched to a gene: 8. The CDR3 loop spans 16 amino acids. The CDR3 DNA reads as TGTGCCAGCAGTTACTCCCCGGGACAGGGGACGCTCGAGCAGTACTTC. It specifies CASSYSPGQGTLEQYF.